This TCR beta chain was identified in a study of PD-1 blockade in classical Hodgkin lymphoma. In the study overall: Intravenous delivery of nivolumab at 3 mg/kg to patients occurred every 2 weeks. Study results and caveats: Repertoires differed for reasons still undefined, possibly disease activity or prior therapy. It was among complete responders that baseline diversity resembled that of newly diagnosed patients.

There was relapse after autologous stem cell transplantation in every patient, and there was variation in brentuximab vedotin exposure. Best outcomes ranged across complete response, partial response and progressive disease. Trimming pared 0 bases from V and 1 base from J, leaving 6 bases between. Germline V lookup: CDR1 MGHRA, CDR2 YSYEKL. The CDR3 is made up of 14 amino acids. As regards this clone: Its specificity is unknown.

This table comes from immunoSEQ multiplex PCR, and its TCRdb copy is limited to in-frame clones, with some not included. The table lists approximately 79,000 clones, about 93% of them singletons, with approximately 2.6% in the top ten. The starting material was peripheral blood mononuclear cells (PBMCs), obtained before the second cycle of nivolumab. This TCR derives from a human donor with classical Hodgkin lymphoma. This chain uses TRBV4-1 with TRBJ2-5, with D possibly being TRBD2 (5 bases). CDR3 DNA: TGCGCCAGCAGCCAAGAGCGGGCCCAAGAGACCCAGTACTTC. As protein: CASSQERAQETQYF.